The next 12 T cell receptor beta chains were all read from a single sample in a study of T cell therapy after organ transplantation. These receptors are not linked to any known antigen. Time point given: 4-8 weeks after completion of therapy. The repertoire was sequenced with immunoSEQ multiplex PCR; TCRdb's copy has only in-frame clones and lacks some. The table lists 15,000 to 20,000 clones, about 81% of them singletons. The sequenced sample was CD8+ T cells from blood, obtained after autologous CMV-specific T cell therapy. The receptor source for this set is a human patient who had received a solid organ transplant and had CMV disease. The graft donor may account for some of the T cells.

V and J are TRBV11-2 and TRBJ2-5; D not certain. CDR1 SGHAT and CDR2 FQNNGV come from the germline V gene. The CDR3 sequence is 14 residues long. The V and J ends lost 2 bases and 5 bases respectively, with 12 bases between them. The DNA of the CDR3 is TGTGCCAGCAGCTTATTTTCGGATAGGGAGACCCAGTACTTC. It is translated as CASSLFSDRETQYF.

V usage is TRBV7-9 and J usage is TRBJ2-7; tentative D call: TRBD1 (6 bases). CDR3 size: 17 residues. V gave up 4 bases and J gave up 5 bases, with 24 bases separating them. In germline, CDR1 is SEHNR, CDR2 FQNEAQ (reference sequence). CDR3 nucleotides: TGTGCCAGCAGCTACACGGACAGAATAGAAAGTTGGGACGAGCAGTACTTC. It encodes CASSYTDRIESWDEQYF.

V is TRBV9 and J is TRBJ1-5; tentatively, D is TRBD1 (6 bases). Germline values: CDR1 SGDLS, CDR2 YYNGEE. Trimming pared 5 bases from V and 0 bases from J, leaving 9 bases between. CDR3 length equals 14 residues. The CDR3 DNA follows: TGTGCCAGCAGTCCAGGGGCTAGCAATCAGCCCCAGCATTTT. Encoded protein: CASSPGASNQPQHF.

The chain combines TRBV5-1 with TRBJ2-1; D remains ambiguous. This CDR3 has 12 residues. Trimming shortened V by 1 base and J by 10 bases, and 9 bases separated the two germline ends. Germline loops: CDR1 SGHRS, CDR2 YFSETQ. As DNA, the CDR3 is TGCGCCAGCAGCTTGCCCGAGCCCGAGCAGTTCTTC. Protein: CASSLPEPEQFF. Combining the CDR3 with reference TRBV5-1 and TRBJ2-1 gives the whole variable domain KAGVTQTPRYLIKTRGQQVTLSCSPISGHRSVSWYQQTPGQGLQFLFEYFSETQRNKGNFPGRFSGRQFSNSRSEMNVSTLELGDSALYLCASSLPEPEQFFGPGTRLTVL.

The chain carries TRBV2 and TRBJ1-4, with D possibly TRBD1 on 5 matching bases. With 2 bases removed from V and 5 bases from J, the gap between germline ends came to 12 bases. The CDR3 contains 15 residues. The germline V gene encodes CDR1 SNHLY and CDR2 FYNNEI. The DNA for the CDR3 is TGTGCCAGCAGTGAATTAAGGACACCGAATGAAAAACTGTTTTTT. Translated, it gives CASSELRTPNEKLFF.

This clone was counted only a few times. The CDR3, as DNA: TGTGCCAGCACCGAAGGGGGCGGGCAGCCCCAGCATTTT. It encodes CASTEGGGQPQHF. The V and J genes are TRBV5-6 and TRBJ1-5, with TRBD1 identical over 7 bases. The CDR3 is made up of 13 amino acids. V shed 6 bases, J shed 7 bases, and the junction held 7 bases outside the gene matches. Germline assignment: CDR1 SGHDT and CDR2 YYEEEE.

The CDR3 loop is CASSGEEGWGYNNTEAFF. CDR3 nucleotide sequence: TGTGCCAGCAGTGGTGAGGAGGGTTGGGGTTATAATAACACTGAAGCTTTCTTT. The gene calls are TRBV2 and TRBJ1-1; unclear D gene. There are 18 residues in the CDR3. Trimming cost V 4 bases and J 2 bases, with 23 bases left between them. Germline V gene data show CDR1 as SNHLY and CDR2 as FYNNEI. The full variable domain, completed using reference TRBV2 and TRBJ1-1, is EPEVTQTPSHQVTQMGQEVILRCVPISNHLYFYWYRQILGQKVEFLVSFYNNEISEKSEIFDDQFSVERPDGSNFTLKIRSTKLEDSAMYFCASSGEEGWGYNNTEAFFGQGTRLTVV.

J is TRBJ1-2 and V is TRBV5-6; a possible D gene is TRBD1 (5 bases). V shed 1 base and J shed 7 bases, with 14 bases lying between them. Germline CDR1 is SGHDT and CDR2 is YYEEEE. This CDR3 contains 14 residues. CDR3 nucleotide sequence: TGTGCCAGCAGCTTGATGGCAGGGATAGGTGGCTACACCTTC. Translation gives CASSLMAGIGGYTF.

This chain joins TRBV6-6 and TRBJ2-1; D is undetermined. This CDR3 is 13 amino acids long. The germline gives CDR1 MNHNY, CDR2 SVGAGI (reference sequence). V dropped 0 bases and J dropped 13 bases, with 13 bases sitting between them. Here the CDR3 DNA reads TGTGCCAGCAGTTACTCCTCTAGGGCAGCTCAGTTCTTC. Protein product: CASSYSSRAAQFF.

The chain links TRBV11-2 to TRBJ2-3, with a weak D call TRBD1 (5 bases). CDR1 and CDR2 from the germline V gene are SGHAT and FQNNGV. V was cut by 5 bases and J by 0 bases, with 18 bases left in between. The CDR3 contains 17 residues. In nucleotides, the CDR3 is TGTGCCAGCAGCCCCATCCCCCAGGGTACTAGCACAGATACGCAGTATTTT. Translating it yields CASSPIPQGTSTDTQYF.

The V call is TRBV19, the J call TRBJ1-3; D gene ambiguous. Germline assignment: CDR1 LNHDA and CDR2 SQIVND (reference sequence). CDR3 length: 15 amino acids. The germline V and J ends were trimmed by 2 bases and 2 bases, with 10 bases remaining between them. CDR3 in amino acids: CASSIYPGAGNTIYF. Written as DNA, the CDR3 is TGTGCCAGTAGTATATACCCAGGAGCTGGAAACACCATATATTTT.

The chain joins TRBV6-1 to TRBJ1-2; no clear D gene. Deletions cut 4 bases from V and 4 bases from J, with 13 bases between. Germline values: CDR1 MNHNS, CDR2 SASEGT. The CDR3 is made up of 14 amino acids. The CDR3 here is CASSAGGALYGYTF. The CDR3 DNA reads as TGTGCCAGCAGTGCCGGAGGAGCTCTCTATGGCTACACCTTC.